The entry below gives a single T cell receptor beta chain sequence along with its context. The antigen is undetermined. Splitting the CD4+ cells yielded a CD45RA+ naive subset and a CD45RA-negative memory subset. This specimen belongs to a study of shared clonotypes between healthy human individuals. On the study more broadly: Used for every donor were three CD4 naive, three CD4 memory, two CD8 naive and one CD8 memory plate.

Study-wide findings and caveats: Blood was the only sampled material, and tissue repertoires likely differ.

Data came from immunoSEQ multiplex PCR; TCRdb stores just in-frame clones and leaves some out. This sample has under 2,500,000 clones, with around 95% found just once. J lost 5 bases, V lost 7 bases, and 3 bases had no gene match. Germline values: CDR1 SNHLY, CDR2 FYNNEI. The CDR3 is 12 amino acids. This clonotype was sampled from a man aged 18 to 30 in good health. The chain combines TRBV2 with TRBJ2-7; 9 nucleotides align to TRBD2. Sample: naive CD4+ T cells sorted from blood. Regarding subset: CD45RA+ positively selected. The chain's CDR3 is CASTSGGNEQYF. CDR3 bases: TGTGCCAGCACCAGCGGGGGGAACGAGCAGTACTTC.